A single sample gave rise to the 5 T cell receptor beta chains below, sequenced in a study of early T cells in non-severe SARS-CoV-2 infection. Via MiXCR, TCRdb re-called the 5' RACE reads, giving one row per CDR3 protein. Found here are 30,000 or so distinct CDR3 sequences, roughly 7% of them singletons; the top ten hold about two fifths. The sequenced sample consisted of whole blood. The receptors derive from an adult who was a healthcare worker with PCR-confirmed SARS-CoV-2 infection or an uninfected control (not recorded which).

This clonotype was seen once. A much larger clonotype is one base distant, so this may be a read error. The rearrangement joins TRBV24-1 to TRBJ2-1, with D perhaps given as TRBD1 or TRBD2 (5 bases each). The CDR3 extends over 14 amino acids. Germline V gene data show CDR1 as KGHDR and CDR2 as SFDVKD. The CDR3 loop reads CATSGTIPYNKQFF. The CDR3 DNA is TGTGCCACCTCCGGGACCATACCCTACAATAAGCAGTTCTTC.

The table lists this clonotype with many counts. The chain carries TRBV19 and TRBJ2-4, with D maybe TRBD2 (5 bases). CDR1 and CDR2 (germline): LNHDA, SQIVND (reference sequence). The germline V and J ends were trimmed by 5 bases and 2 bases, with 10 bases remaining between them. CDR3 size: 14 residues. The CDR3 sequence is CASSPGLSKNIQYF. The CDR3 DNA sequence: TGTGCCAGTAGTCCCGGACTGTCCAAAAACATTCAGTACTTC. The full variable domain, with the rest looked up from reference TRBV19 and TRBJ2-4, is DGGITQSPKYLFRKEGQNVTLSCEQNLNHDAMYWYRQDPGQGLRLIYYSQIVNDFQKGDIAEGYSVSREKKESFPLTVTSAQKNPTAFYLCASSPGLSKNIQYFGAGTRLSVL.

This clonotype was picked up a small number of times. This chain connects TRBV12-3 or TRBV12-4 to TRBJ2-7; TRBD1 matches at 9 bases. The trim removed 5 bases at V and 4 bases at J, leaving 6 bases unmatched. The CDR3 has 14 residues. The CDR3 region has the DNA TGTGCCAGCAGTCCGGGACAGGGAAAGTACGAGCAGTACTTC. Its translation is CASSPGQGKYEQYF.

The sample holds many counts of this clonotype. This rearrangement joins TRBV6-1 to TRBJ2-1; D is uncertain. Between the trimmed V and J ends, which lost 6 bases and 2 bases, there was a span of 17 bases. The CDR3 contains 16 residues. CDR1 and CDR2 (germline): MNHNS, SASEGT. In DNA form, the CDR3 reads TGTGCCAGCAGGGACCCTAGTAGGGTCCCCTACAATGAGCAGTTCTTC. This sequence encodes CASRDPSRVPYNEQFF.

At least ten counts were recorded for this clonotype. The chain recombines TRBV11-2 with TRBJ2-5; a weak D match, TRBD2 (5 bases). V shed 3 bases and J shed 5 bases, with 19 bases lying between them. CDR3 length: 16 residues. Germline V gene lookup returns CDR1 SGHAT and CDR2 FQNNGV. CDR3 nucleotide sequence: TGTGCCAGCAGCTTTTATCCTGATGAGGGCCCGGAGACCCAGTACTTC. It encodes CASSFYPDEGPETQYF. Based on the CDR3 plus reference TRBV11-2 and TRBJ2-5, the full variable domain is EAGVAQSPRYKIIEKRQSVAFWCNPISGHATLYWYQQILGQGPKLLIQFQNNGVVDDSQLPKDRFSAERLKGVDSTLKIQPAKLEDSAVYLCASSFYPDEGPETQYFGPGTRLLVL.